This T cell receptor beta chain was captured in a study of T cell repertoires in cytomegalovirus infection. Notes on this clonotype: Antigen: not known.

TCRdb re-called the reads with MiXCR, one entry per CDR3 protein. The profile shows about 490,000 distinct CDR3 sequences, 16% of them singletons. The CDR3 covers 16 residues. CDR1 is SEHNR and CDR2 is FQNEAQ in the germline V gene (reference sequence). Trimming took off 4 bases at V and 0 bases at J, with 14 bases between the two ends. Broader study findings: Cumulative frequency (of public TCR beta family members) identified carriers of CMV plus the relevant HLA. Dominant in the ex vivo response were TCR beta clonotypes restricted by HLA-C and specific for CMV.

The specimen sequenced was CD8+ T cells from PBMCs. The sequence derives from a human donor in good health (CMV status not recorded). Some clones in this sample may be carry-over from other donors' samples. The V and J genes are TRBV7-9 and TRBJ2-3, with D maybe TRBD1 (5 bases). CDR3 protein: CASSSTGETSTDTQYF. In DNA form, the CDR3 reads TGTGCCAGCAGCTCTACAGGAGAAACTAGCACAGATACGCAGTATTTT.